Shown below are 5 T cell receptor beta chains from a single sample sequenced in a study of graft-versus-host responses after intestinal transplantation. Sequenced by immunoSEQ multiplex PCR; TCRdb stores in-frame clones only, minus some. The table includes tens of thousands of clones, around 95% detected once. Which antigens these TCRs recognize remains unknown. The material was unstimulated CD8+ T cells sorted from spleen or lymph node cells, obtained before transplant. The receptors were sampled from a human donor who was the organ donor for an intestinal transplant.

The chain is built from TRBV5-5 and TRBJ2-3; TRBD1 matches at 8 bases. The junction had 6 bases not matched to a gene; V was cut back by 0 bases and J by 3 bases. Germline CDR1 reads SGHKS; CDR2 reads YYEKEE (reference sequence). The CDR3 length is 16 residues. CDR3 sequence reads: CASSLDAGGWTDTQYF. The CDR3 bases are TGTGCCAGCAGCTTGGATGCAGGGGGCTGGACAGATACGCAGTATTTT.

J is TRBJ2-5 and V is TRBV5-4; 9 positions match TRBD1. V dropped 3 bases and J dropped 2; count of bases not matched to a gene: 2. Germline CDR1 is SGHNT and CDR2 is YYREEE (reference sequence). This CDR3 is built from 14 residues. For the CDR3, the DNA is TGTGCCAGCAGCTATGGGACAGGGCAAGAGACCCAGTACTTC. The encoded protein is CASSYGTGQETQYF.

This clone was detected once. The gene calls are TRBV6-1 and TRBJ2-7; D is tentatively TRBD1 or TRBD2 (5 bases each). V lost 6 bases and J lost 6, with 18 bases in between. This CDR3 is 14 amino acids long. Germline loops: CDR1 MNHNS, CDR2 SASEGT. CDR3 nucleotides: TGTGCCAGCAGGATAACAAGAGGGGTCGGCGAGCAGTACTTC. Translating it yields CASRITRGVGEQYF.

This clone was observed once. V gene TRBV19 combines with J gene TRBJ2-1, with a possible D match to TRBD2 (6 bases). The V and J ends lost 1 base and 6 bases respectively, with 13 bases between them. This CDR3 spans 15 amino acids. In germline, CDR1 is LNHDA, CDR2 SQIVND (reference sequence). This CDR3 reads CASSIVGGTVNEQFF. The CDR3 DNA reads TGTGCCAGTAGTATAGTCGGGGGTACCGTCAATGAGCAGTTCTTC.

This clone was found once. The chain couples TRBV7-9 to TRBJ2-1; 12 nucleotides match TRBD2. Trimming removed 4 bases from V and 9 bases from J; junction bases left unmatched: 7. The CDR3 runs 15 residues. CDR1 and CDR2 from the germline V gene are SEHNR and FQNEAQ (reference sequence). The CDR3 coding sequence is TGTGCCAGCAGCTCAAGGACTAGCGGGGTGGTTGAGCAGTTCTTC. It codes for CASSSRTSGVVEQFF.